Listed below are T cell receptor beta chains from one sample, sequenced in a study of blood T cell repertoires in COVID-19. Profiling relied on immunoSEQ multiplex PCR, and the TCRdb table lists in-frame clones only, not all of them. The sample gives 150,000 to 190,000 clones, roughly 80% of which show up once; about 3.8% is in the top ten. The sequenced sample consisted of peripheral blood. The receptors here all came from a woman of 80 years or more with acute or convalescent COVID-19. Both conserved end residues are part of each CDR3. A D gene is named only where the DNA matches it firmly. Where a row states a size, it is once, few, many or the class of an expanded clone; other rows omit it.

D: NA; V: TRBV5-1; size: NA; J: TRBJ1-2; DNA: TGCGCCAGCAGCGTAGGACAGAGCCTAAACTATGGCTACACCTTC; CDR3: CASSVGQSLNYGYTF
D: TRBD1; V: TRBV18; size: NA; J: TRBJ2-2; DNA: TGTGCCAGCTCTCTACAGGGGCCCCAGAACACCGGGGAGCTGTTTTTT; CDR3: CASSLQGPQNTGELFF
D: NA; V: TRBV29-1; size: once; J: TRBJ1-2; DNA: TGCAGCGTTGTCGTGGGGGGGTCGGGCTACACCTTC; CDR3: CSVVVGGSGYTF
D: TRBD2; V: TRBV29-1; size: NA; J: TRBJ2-5; DNA: TGCAGCGTTGTAGCGGGAGGATACGAGACCCAGTACTTC; CDR3: CSVVAGGYETQYF
D: NA; V: TRBV14; size: once; J: TRBJ1-1; DNA: TGTGCCAGCAGCCAAGATCAGGTCACGACTGAAGCTTTCTTT; CDR3: CASSQDQVTTEAFF
D: NA; V: TRBV30; size: NA; J: TRBJ2-2; DNA: TGTGCCTGGAGTGCTGCGGGGGCCGCGAACACCGGGGAGCTGTTTTTT; CDR3: CAWSAAGAANTGELFF
D: NA; V: TRBV7-2; size: NA; J: TRBJ1-2; DNA: TGTGCCAGCAGCCTCGGACAGCTTTATGGCTACACCTTC; CDR3: CASSLGQLYGYTF
D: TRBD1; V: TRBV6-2/TRBV6-3; size: NA; J: TRBJ1-2; DNA: TGTGCCAGCAGTTATCAGACAGGGGCCTATGGTGTCACCTTC; CDR3: CASSYQTGAYGVTF
D: TRBD1; V: TRBV30; size: NA; J: TRBJ1-2; DNA: TGTGCCTGGAGTCCACAGGGGGCTGGTGGCTACACCTTC; CDR3: CAWSPQGAGGYTF
D: NA; V: TRBV7-8; size: once; J: TRBJ1-3; DNA: TGTGCCAGCAGCTTAAAAGGGACAAATCTTGGAAACACCATATATTTT; CDR3: CASSLKGTNLGNTIYF
D: NA; V: TRBV18; size: NA; J: TRBJ2-5; DNA: TGTGCCAGCGGAAAGACAGGAACCCAAGAGACCCAGTACTTC; CDR3: CASGKTGTQETQYF
D: TRBD2; V: TRBV11-2; size: once; J: TRBJ2-6; DNA: TGTGCCAGCAGCCCCGACGGACTAGCGGTTTCGTCTGGGGCCAACGTCCTGACTTTC; CDR3: CASSPDGLAVSSGANVLTF
D: TRBD2; V: TRBV14; size: few; J: TRBJ2-5; DNA: TGTGCCAGCAGCCAAGGTGGCGGGAGGGAAGAGACCCAGTACTTC; CDR3: CASSQGGGREETQYF
D: NA; V: TRBV6-5; size: NA; J: TRBJ2-2; DNA: TGTGCCAGCAGTTACTCTACGAGCACCGGGGAGCTGTTTTTT; CDR3: CASSYSTSTGELFF
D: NA; V: TRBV5-1; size: NA; J: TRBJ2-1; DNA: TGCGCCAGCAGCCAACAGGCGAACAGGGATGAGCAGTTCTTC; CDR3: CASSQQANRDEQFF
D: TRBD1; V: TRBV6-6; size: NA; J: TRBJ1-2; DNA: TGTGCCAGCAGCCGATCCGGGACAGCTACTAACTATGGCTACACCTTC; CDR3: CASSRSGTATNYGYTF
D: NA; V: TRBV11-3; size: once; J: TRBJ1-1; DNA: TGTGCCAGCAGCCCTCGGGCGGGGAACACTGAAGCTTTCTTT; CDR3: CASSPRAGNTEAFF
D: TRBD1; V: TRBV24-1; size: NA; J: TRBJ1-1; DNA: TGTGCCACCAGTGATCCCCGGGACAGGGGGAGTCCTGAAGCTTTCTTT; CDR3: CATSDPRDRGSPEAFF
D: NA; V: TRBV6-1; size: NA; J: TRBJ2-1; DNA: TGTGCCAGCAGTGCCCGGGCGACCGGGATTTACAATGAGCAGTTCTTC; CDR3: CASSARATGIYNEQFF
D: NA; V: TRBV7-2; size: NA; J: TRBJ1-1; DNA: TGTGCCAGCAGCTTAAAACACCTGAACACTGAAGCTTTCTTT; CDR3: CASSLKHLNTEAFF
D: TRBD1; V: TRBV5-1; size: NA; J: TRBJ1-3; DNA: TGCGCCAGCAGCTTGGGGGGACAGAGCTCTGGAAACACCATATATTTT; CDR3: CASSLGGQSSGNTIYF
D: TRBD1; V: TRBV9; size: NA; J: TRBJ1-1; DNA: TGTGCCAGCAGCAGGGGACAGGGGAACACTGAAGCTTTCTTT; CDR3: CASSRGQGNTEAFF
D: NA; V: TRBV14; size: NA; J: TRBJ2-2; DNA: TGTGCCAGCAGCCCAAACTACGGTACCGGGGAGCTGTTTTTT; CDR3: CASSPNYGTGELFF
D: TRBD1; V: TRBV4-1; size: once; J: TRBJ1-5; DNA: TGCGCCAGCAGCCAAGACGCCGGGGGACAGGGGAATCAGCCCCAGCATTTT; CDR3: CASSQDAGGQGNQPQHF
D: NA; V: TRBV5-1; size: NA; J: TRBJ2-7; DNA: TGCGCCAGCAGCCCCCAAGGACAGTTTCTCTCCTACGAGCAGTACTTC; CDR3: CASSPQGQFLSYEQYF
D: NA; V: TRBV30; size: few; J: TRBJ2-7; DNA: TGTGCCTGGAGTACCGGACAGAAAAGCTACGAGCAGTACTTC; CDR3: CAWSTGQKSYEQYF
D: TRBD2; V: TRBV3-1/TRBV3-2; size: NA; J: TRBJ2-5; DNA: TGTGCCAGCAGCCAAGTGACTAGCGGGGTAGAGACCCAGTACTTC; CDR3: CASSQVTSGVETQYF
D: TRBD1; V: TRBV9; size: NA; J: TRBJ1-2; DNA: TGTGCCAGCAGCGTCGGGACAGGGGCCTATGGCTACACCTTC; CDR3: CASSVGTGAYGYTF
D: NA; V: TRBV19; size: NA; J: TRBJ1-1; DNA: TGTGCCAGTAGTTCCCGAGAGAACACTGAAGCTTTCTTT; CDR3: CASSSRENTEAFF
D: TRBD2; V: TRBV15; size: NA; J: TRBJ2-3; DNA: TGTGCCACCAGTTACGGACTAGCGGAGACAGATACGCAGTATTTT; CDR3: CATSYGLAETDTQYF
D: TRBD1; V: TRBV5-1; size: NA; J: TRBJ2-1; DNA: TGCGCCAGCAGACCGGGACAGGGGAGGAATGAGCAGTTCTTC; CDR3: CASRPGQGRNEQFF
D: NA; V: TRBV15; size: NA; J: TRBJ1-3; DNA: TGTGCCACCAGCCCCCCGGGGGGGCGAAACTCTGGAAACACCATATATTTT; CDR3: CATSPPGGRNSGNTIYF
D: TRBD1; V: TRBV6-1; size: NA; J: TRBJ1-2; DNA: TGTGCCAGCAGTGAAGGGGGACAGGGGCGTATACACGGCTACACCTTC; CDR3: CASSEGGQGRIHGYTF
D: NA; V: TRBV30; size: NA; J: TRBJ1-2; DNA: TGTGCCTGGAGTGTTGCCGGAGCGGGGGGCTACACCTTC; CDR3: CAWSVAGAGGYTF
D: NA; V: TRBV30; size: NA; J: TRBJ1-6; DNA: TGTGCCTGGAGTCTCCTACAGGGTAATGATTCACCCCTCCACTTT; CDR3: CAWSLLQGNDSPLHF
D: NA; V: TRBV4-1; size: NA; J: TRBJ2-3; DNA: TGCGCCAGCAGCCAAGGGTGGCAGGGGGGAGCTAGCACAGATACGCAGTATTTT; CDR3: CASSQGWQGGASTDTQYF
D: NA; V: TRBV3-1/TRBV3-2; size: NA; J: TRBJ2-1; DNA: TGTGCCAGCAGCCAAGAATCTGAGTCCGAGCAGTTCTTC; CDR3: CASSQESESEQFF
D: TRBD2; V: TRBV11-2; size: NA; J: TRBJ2-7; DNA: TGTGCCAGCAGCCCAGCGGGGGGGAGGAAAGAGCAGTACTTC; CDR3: CASSPAGGRKEQYF
D: TRBD2; V: TRBV3-1/TRBV3-2; size: once; J: TRBJ2-3; DNA: TGTGCCAGCAGCCAGGGGGGGACAGATACGCAGTATTTT; CDR3: CASSQGGTDTQYF
D: TRBD1; V: TRBV10-3; size: NA; J: TRBJ2-7; DNA: TGTGCCATCGCCTCCGGGACAGGGGGCTTGCAGCAGTACTTC; CDR3: CAIASGTGGLQQYF
D: TRBD1; V: TRBV7-9; size: NA; J: TRBJ2-5; DNA: TGTGCCAGCAGCTTAGCAGGGGGCCTCGACCAAGAGACCCAGTACTTC; CDR3: CASSLAGGLDQETQYF
D: TRBD1; V: TRBV9; size: NA; J: TRBJ2-1; DNA: TGTGCCAGCAGCGTAGAGACAGGGGGGGGCCCCTACAATGAGCAGTTCTTC; CDR3: CASSVETGGGPYNEQFF
D: TRBD1; V: TRBV6-1; size: once; J: TRBJ1-3; DNA: TGTGCCAGCAGTCAAGACAGGGGAGCAGGTGGGAACACCATATATTTT; CDR3: CASSQDRGAGGNTIYF
D: TRBD1; V: TRBV2; size: NA; J: TRBJ1-3; DNA: TGTGCCAGCAGTGAAGCGACAGGGGAGGGTGGAAACACCATATATTTT; CDR3: CASSEATGEGGNTIYF
D: TRBD1; V: TRBV18; size: NA; J: TRBJ1-2; DNA: TGTGCCAGCTCGCCTGGGACAGGGAGTAACTATGGCTACACCTTC; CDR3: CASSPGTGSNYGYTF
D: NA; V: TRBV6-1; size: once; J: TRBJ1-5; DNA: TGTGCCAGCAGTGAGGACATTGGCAATCAGCCCCAGCATTTT; CDR3: CASSEDIGNQPQHF
D: NA; V: TRBV15; size: NA; J: TRBJ2-3; DNA: TGTGCCACCAGCAGAGATCAGGGAACAGATACGCAGTATTTT; CDR3: CATSRDQGTDTQYF
D: TRBD1; V: TRBV18; size: few; J: TRBJ2-2; DNA: TGTGCCAGCTCACCACCGGGACAGGGGAACACCGGGGAGCTGTTTTTT; CDR3: CASSPPGQGNTGELFF
D: TRBD2; V: TRBV7-3; size: NA; J: TRBJ2-7; DNA: TGTGCCAGCAGCCAACTAGCGGGGGTCGAGCAGTACTTC; CDR3: CASSQLAGVEQYF
D: NA; V: TRBV12-3/TRBV12-4; size: NA; J: TRBJ1-2; DNA: TGTGCCAGCAGTTTAGACGGCTATGGCTACACCTTC; CDR3: CASSLDGYGYTF
D: TRBD1; V: TRBV30; size: NA; J: TRBJ1-6; DNA: TGTGCCGGGACAGGGTCCTATAATTCACCCCTCCACTTT; CDR3: CAGTGSYNSPLHF
D: NA; V: TRBV30; size: few; J: TRBJ1-2; DNA: TGTGCCTGGAGTAGTGGCAGGGGAGGGGGCTATGGCTACACCTTC; CDR3: CAWSSGRGGGYGYTF
D: TRBD1; V: TRBV25-1; size: NA; J: TRBJ1-5; DNA: TGTGCCAGCAGTGAATATTGGGCAGGGGGCCTGAGAGGTCAGCCCCAGCATTTT; CDR3: CASSEYWAGGLRGQPQHF
D: NA; V: TRBV2; size: NA; J: TRBJ1-1; DNA: TGTGCCAGCAATAACTTTGGCAGGGGAAACACTGAAGCTTTCTTT; CDR3: CASNNFGRGNTEAFF
D: NA; V: TRBV2; size: NA; J: TRBJ2-5; DNA: TGTGCCAGCAGTGAGGACTCCCTTTCAATGCAGACCCAGTACTTC; CDR3: CASSEDSLSMQTQYF
D: TRBD1; V: TRBV18; size: NA; J: TRBJ2-3; DNA: TGTGCCAGCTCAAGGACAGGTGGGGGACCCACAGATACGCAGTATTTT; CDR3: CASSRTGGGPTDTQYF
D: TRBD1; V: TRBV19; size: few; J: TRBJ1-5; DNA: TGTGCCAGCTCGGACAGGGAAAATCAGCCCCAGCATTTT; CDR3: CASSDRENQPQHF
D: NA; V: TRBV18; size: NA; J: TRBJ1-1; DNA: TGTGCCAGCTCACCCCGAAGTCGGGTGGAAGGCGCTGAAGCTTTCTTT; CDR3: CASSPRSRVEGAEAFF
D: NA; V: TRBV19; size: NA; J: TRBJ1-2; DNA: TGTGCCAGTGCTAAACAGGTGAGCCAGAACTATGGCTACACCTTC; CDR3: CASAKQVSQNYGYTF